This T cell receptor beta chain was sequenced for a study of blood T cell repertoires in COVID-19. As for the study in general: COVID-19 samples, acute and convalescent, were from the United States, Italy and Spain. T cells, B-cell-depleted T cells, or PBMCs provided the cDNA or gDNA that served as material.

The V end was cut by 2 bases, the J end by 7 bases, with 14 bases between. This CDR3 has 14 amino acids. Germline V gives CDR1 SGHTA, CDR2 FQGTGA. In the original workflow: Estimation of nucleated cell counts was performed using reference gene primer amplification. The assay was immunoSEQ multiplex PCR, and TCRdb's table has in-frame clones only and misses some. V and J calls and clone size follow that table, whereas D and trimming were derived from the DNA. Found here are more than 250,000 clones, approximately 90% of them singletons; the top ten hold roughly 6.2%. The clonotype originates from a woman aged 40 to 55 who had recovered from COVID-19. The gene calls are TRBV7-3 and TRBJ1-2, with D unresolved. The sample comprised PBMCs or T cells enriched from blood (not recorded which). The CDR3 loop reads CASSLWASEFGYTF. CDR3 coding DNA: TGTGCCAGCAGCTTATGGGCTTCGGAATTTGGCTACACCTTC.